The entry below describes one T cell receptor beta chain. The CDR3 has 15 residues. The junction had 8 bases not matched to a gene; V was cut back by 3 bases and J by 6 bases. Germline CDR1 and CDR2: SNHLY and FYNNEI. In the original processing: The authors estimated nucleated cell counts from reference gene primer amplification. Profiled with immunoSEQ multiplex PCR; TCRdb holds only in-frame clones, not every one. That table is the source of V, J and clone size, and D and trimming were worked out from the DNA. The sample lists 95,000 to 150,000 clones; around 64% were seen once. This entry belongs to a study of blood T cell repertoires in COVID-19. Study overall: The United States, Italy and Spain were the sources of the acute and convalescent COVID-19 samples.

The chain carries TRBV2 and TRBJ1-5; 7 bases are shared with TRBD1. The sample consisted of peripheral blood. The sequence came from a human donor with acute or convalescent COVID-19. The donor label of this sample is uncertain. CDR3 loop: CASSDVRGQGQPQHF. DNA of the CDR3: TGTGCCAGCAGTGATGTGAGGGGGCAAGGTCAGCCCCAGCATTTT.